This TCR beta chain comes out of a study of shared clonotypes between healthy human individuals. For this clone: Its matching antigen is unknown.

The V gene's germline CDR1 is GTSNPN and CDR2 SVGIG (reference sequence). Trimming removed 8 bases at V and 7 bases at J, with 20 bases between. The CDR3 is made up of 13 amino acids. Overall study results and limits: The study found roughly 5% of naive CD4 clonotypes shared across several donors. Clonotypes shared by all four sorted-subset donors had higher generation probabilities than non-shared clonotypes.

Sequencing used immunoSEQ multiplex PCR; TCRdb keeps in-frame clones, though not all of them. The profile covers under 2,500,000 clones, with about 94% appearing a single time and around 0.13% taken by the ten largest. The sequence was collected from a man between 18 and 35 years old in good health. What was sequenced was naive CD4+ T cells sorted from blood. Subset specified: CD45RA+ positively selected. The V gene is TRBV30, the J gene TRBJ1-2, with a weak D call TRBD1 (5 bases). The CDR3 spells CAHGGLGGVGYTF. CDR3 coding DNA: TGTGCCCACGGAGGCTTGGGAGGGGTTGGCTACACCTTC.